This T cell receptor beta chain was profiled in a study of T-cell reconstitution after alpha-beta-depleted transplantation in children. This clonotype was recorded at least ten times. The antigen remains unidentified. Unique molecular identifiers were incorporated during preparation of the TCRbeta library. TCRdb re-analysed the PCR reads in MiXCR, keeping a single row per CDR3 protein. The sample lists more than 400,000 distinct CDR3 sequences, 43% occurring once. The study, taken as a whole, reports: Counts and diversity of T cells one year after transplant came mostly from newly produced T cells. Day-60 TCRbeta diversity that was high in some patients was derived from surviving recipient T cells and thymic progenitors.

CDR3 size: 15 residues. V gave up 4 bases and J gave up 1 base; unmatched junction bases: 4. Germline CDR1 reads SGHRS; CDR2 reads YFSETQ. This sample comprised PBMCs, obtained before TCRalphabeta/CD19-depleted stem cell transplant. This chain joins TRBV5-1 and TRBJ2-2, with 7 positions matching TRBD1. This receptor was taken from a girl aged 2-10 years with aplastic anemia, due to receive a stem cell transplant. The CDR3 DNA sequence: TGCGCCAGCAGCGCCCGGGACAGGAACACCGGGGAGCTGTTTTTT. It translates to CASSARDRNTGELFF.